The rows below give T cell receptor beta chains drawn from one sample of a study of T cell repertoires in cytomegalovirus infection. A single record per CDR3 protein comes from TCRdb applying MiXCR to the reads. The table has approximately 910,000 distinct CDR3 sequences, around a third seen once; the top ten hold roughly an eighth. No antigens are known for them. Material: cultured CD8+ T cells from PBMCs, obtained from culture after CMV antigen stimulation. The receptors were sampled from a human donor in good health (CMV status not recorded). Some clones in this sample may be carry-over from other donors' samples. Each CDR3 is given with its conserved first and last residue. A D gene is named only where the DNA matches it firmly. A clone size is listed for some rows: how often the clone was seen (once, few, many), or a class if it is expanded.

>few|TRBJ2-2|-|TRBV6-5
TGTGCCAGCAGCCCTGGGGGATATCCCCTGTTTTTT
CASSPGGYPLFF
>-|TRBJ1-1|-|TRBV28
TGTGCCAGCAGGTCTATGAGGGGTGCGAACACTGAAGCTTTCTTT
CASRSMRGANTEAFF
>many|TRBJ1-1|TRBD1|TRBV7-6
TGTGCCAGCAGCTTAGGGACAGGCACTGAAGCTTTCTTT
CASSLGTGTEAFF
>-|TRBJ2-1|TRBD2|TRBV7-2
TGTGCCAGCAGCTTAAGTCTAGCGGCCACCTACAATGAGCAGTTCTTC
CASSLSLAATYNEQFF
>few|TRBJ1-1|-|TRBV27
TGTGCCAGCAGTCGTAGCAGTAACACTGAAGCTTTCTTT
CASSRSSNTEAFF
>-|TRBJ2-1|TRBD1|TRBV7-9
TGTGCCAGCAGCCTGACAGGGGGCATAAAATACAATGAGCAGTTCTTC
CASSLTGGIKYNEQFF
>-|TRBJ2-5|TRBD2|TRBV10-3
TGTGCCATCAGTGAAGATGCGGGGGGGATACAAGAGACCCAGTACTTC
CAISEDAGGIQETQYF
>few|TRBJ1-5|TRBD1|TRBV12-3/TRBV12-4
TGTGCCAGCAGTTTGGGGGACAGGGAACAGCCCCAGCATTTT
CASSLGDREQPQHF
>few|TRBJ1-5|TRBD1|TRBV19
TGTGCCAGCAGCATACAGGGGGGCAATCAGCCCCAGCATTTT
CASSIQGGNQPQHF
>few|TRBJ1-5|-|TRBV28
TGTGCCACCGTTCGTACCGGCATTCATAGCAATCAGCCCCAGCATTTT
CATVRTGIHSNQPQHF
>many|TRBJ2-7|-|TRBV14
TGTGCCAGCAGCCGACGCGGGGACGAGCAGTACTTC
CASSRRGDEQYF
>many|TRBJ2-1|-|TRBV12-5
TGTGCTAGTGGTTTTTCGCTAGTGGAGGATTTCCCAATATACAATGAGCAGTTCTTC
CASGFSLVEDFPIYNEQFF
>-|TRBJ2-7|-|TRBV27
TGTGCCAGCAGCATTAGACCCTACGAGCAGTACTTC
CASSIRPYEQYF
>few|TRBJ1-2|TRBD1|TRBV14
TGTGCCAGCAGCCCCGACAGGGGCGCTTACTATGGCTACACCTTC
CASSPDRGAYYGYTF
>-|TRBJ1-3|-|TRBV7-6
TGTGCCAGCAGCTCGACTTATTCCCTAAGCCCTGGAAACACCATATATTTT
CASSSTYSLSPGNTIYF
>-|TRBJ2-5|TRBD2|TRBV6-2/TRBV6-3
TGTGCCAGCAGTTACCCGGGACTAGCGGGGGATGAGACCCAGTACTTC
CASSYPGLAGDETQYF
>many|TRBJ1-2|TRBD1|TRBV3-1
TGTGCCAGCAGCCAAGGACAGGGGACCCATGGCTACACCTTC
CASSQGQGTHGYTF
>few|TRBJ2-6|TRBD1|TRBV28
TGTGCCAGCAGTTCCCACCGGGACAGCCCCTCTGGGGCCAACGTCCTGACTTTC
CASSSHRDSPSGANVLTF
>many|TRBJ2-1|TRBD1|TRBV12-3/TRBV12-4
TGTGCCAGCAGTTTGACAGGGGAGCAGTTCTTC
CASSLTGEQFF
>-|TRBJ1-5|-|TRBV19
TGTGCCAGCCATTTAGGACAACTTAGCAATCAGCCCCAGCATTTT
CASHLGQLSNQPQHF
>-|TRBJ1-2|-|TRBV19
TGTGCCAGTAGTCCGGGCTTCCTGGGGTATGGCTACACCTTC
CASSPGFLGYGYTF
>few|TRBJ1-5|TRBD1|TRBV7-9
TGTGCCAGCAGCTTAGGTTCTGGCAGGGGGCTTCAGCCCCAGCATTTT
CASSLGSGRGLQPQHF
>-|TRBJ1-5|-|TRBV27
TGTGCCAGCAGTTTATCGGCAGGGTCTCATAGCAATCAGCCCCAGCATTTT
CASSLSAGSHSNQPQHF
>-|TRBJ2-1|TRBD2|TRBV6-8
TGTGTCAGCAGGGGACTAGCGGGGGGGACCGGGGATGAGCAGTTCTTC
CVSRGLAGGTGDEQFF
>-|TRBJ1-1|TRBD1|TRBV6-1
TGTGCCAGCATCGGGACAGGCCCCAACACTGAAGCTTTCTTT
CASIGTGPNTEAFF